The rows below give T cell receptor beta chains drawn from one sample of a study of EBV T-cell therapy then PD-1 blockade in nasopharyngeal carcinoma. No antigen is known for these receptors. The protocol was immunoSEQ multiplex PCR, while the TCRdb copy is restricted to in-frame clones and leaves out a portion. In the table there are 11,000 to 15,000 clones, roughly 84% of which are singletons. Sequences were derived from CD8+ T cells from blood, sampled at roughly day 99 from a patient whose treatment included autologous EBV-specific T cells and nivolumab. The receptors originated from a man aged 40-55 years with nasopharyngeal carcinoma. Each CDR3 is given with its conserved first and last residue. A D gene is named only where the DNA matches it firmly. A clone size is listed for some rows: how often the clone was seen (once, few, many), or a class if it is expanded.

abundance: .
v_gene: TRBV2
j_gene: TRBJ1-2
d_gene: .
CDR3nt: TGTGCCAGCAGGTCCGTTAGCCCCCCGCACTATGGCTACACCTTC
CDR3aa: CASRSVSPPHYGYTF

abundance: .
v_gene: TRBV6-1
j_gene: TRBJ2-5
d_gene: TRBD2
CDR3nt: TGTGCCAGCAGTGAAGGCGGGGGGGCCTTAGAGACCCAGTACTTC
CDR3aa: CASSEGGGALETQYF

abundance: once
v_gene: TRBV3-1/TRBV3-2
j_gene: TRBJ1-4
d_gene: .
CDR3nt: TGTGCCAGCAGCCAAGGAGCTGGGACCGTTAATGAAAAACTGTTTTTT
CDR3aa: CASSQGAGTVNEKLFF

abundance: .
v_gene: TRBV7-6
j_gene: TRBJ2-3
d_gene: .
CDR3nt: TGTGCCAGCAGCCTAGGGGGGGGCCGGACAGATACGCAGTATTTT
CDR3aa: CASSLGGGRTDTQYF

abundance: .
v_gene: TRBV3-1/TRBV3-2
j_gene: TRBJ2-3
d_gene: TRBD2
CDR3nt: TGTGCCAGCAGCCAAGGGAGGACTAGCGGGGGGATAACAGATACGCAGTATTTT
CDR3aa: CASSQGRTSGGITDTQYF

abundance: .
v_gene: TRBV5-8
j_gene: TRBJ1-4
d_gene: .
CDR3nt: TGTGCCAGCAGCCTGAACGGTGAAAAACTGTTTTTT
CDR3aa: CASSLNGEKLFF

abundance: once
v_gene: TRBV10-1
j_gene: TRBJ1-4
d_gene: .
CDR3nt: TGCGCCAGCAGTTTAGGGGCCCTTAATGAAAAACTGTTTTTT
CDR3aa: CASSLGALNEKLFF

abundance: .
v_gene: TRBV7-2
j_gene: TRBJ2-3
d_gene: TRBD1
CDR3nt: TGTGCCAGCAGCTTACGGACAGGGACCACAGATACGCAGTATTTT
CDR3aa: CASSLRTGTTDTQYF

abundance: .
v_gene: TRBV27
j_gene: TRBJ1-5
d_gene: .
CDR3nt: TGTGCCAGCAGTTCGGCGACAGGCTATCAGCCCCAGCATTTT
CDR3aa: CASSSATGYQPQHF

abundance: .
v_gene: TRBV4-1
j_gene: TRBJ2-7
d_gene: TRBD1
CDR3nt: TGCGCCAGCAGCAACCGGGACAGCACCTACGAGCAGTACTTC
CDR3aa: CASSNRDSTYEQYF

abundance: .
v_gene: TRBV5-3
j_gene: TRBJ1-5
d_gene: .
CDR3nt: TGTGCCAGAAGCTGGCGGGGGGGCGGAATTTATAGCAATCAGCCCCAGCATTTT
CDR3aa: CARSWRGGGIYSNQPQHF

abundance: .
v_gene: TRBV14
j_gene: TRBJ1-6
d_gene: .
CDR3nt: TGTGCCAGCAGCCAAGATAGTCTAGGACACGAATTCCACTTT
CDR3aa: CASSQDSLGHEFHF

abundance: .
v_gene: TRBV7-9
j_gene: TRBJ1-3
d_gene: .
CDR3nt: TGTGCCAGCAGCGCAGACATCGGCTCTGGAAACACCATATATTTT
CDR3aa: CASSADIGSGNTIYF

abundance: .
v_gene: TRBV7-9
j_gene: TRBJ2-3
d_gene: .
CDR3nt: TGTGCCAGCACCCCGCCACAGGGCGCAGATACGCAGTATTTT
CDR3aa: CASTPPQGADTQYF

abundance: .
v_gene: TRBV4-3
j_gene: TRBJ2-7
d_gene: TRBD1
CDR3nt: TGCGCCAGCAGCCCGGGACAGAATGGCTACGAGCAGTACTTC
CDR3aa: CASSPGQNGYEQYF

abundance: .
v_gene: TRBV27
j_gene: TRBJ2-7
d_gene: .
CDR3nt: TGTGCCAGCAGAAGACCGGGACACTACTACGAGCAGTACTTC
CDR3aa: CASRRPGHYYEQYF

abundance: .
v_gene: TRBV9
j_gene: TRBJ2-7
d_gene: .
CDR3nt: TGTGCCAGCAGCGTAGGAGGGGGCGAGCAGTACTTC
CDR3aa: CASSVGGGEQYF

abundance: once
v_gene: TRBV6-2/TRBV6-3
j_gene: TRBJ2-5
d_gene: .
CDR3nt: TGTGCCAGCAGTTATTCTACAACACGGGGACGGACCCAGTACTTC
CDR3aa: CASSYSTTRGRTQYF

abundance: once
v_gene: TRBV4-3
j_gene: TRBJ1-2
d_gene: .
CDR3nt: TGCGCCAGCAGTGAGGGAACGGCTAACTATGGCTACACCTTC
CDR3aa: CASSEGTANYGYTF

abundance: .
v_gene: TRBV4-1
j_gene: TRBJ1-2
d_gene: .
CDR3nt: TGCGCCAGCAGCCACCGGTCCAACTATGGCTACACCTTC
CDR3aa: CASSHRSNYGYTF

abundance: .
v_gene: TRBV6-2/TRBV6-3
j_gene: TRBJ1-2
d_gene: .
CDR3nt: TGTGCCAGCAGCCGATACCTGACAGGACCCTATGGCTACACCTTC
CDR3aa: CASSRYLTGPYGYTF

abundance: few
v_gene: TRBV6-2/TRBV6-3
j_gene: TRBJ1-5
d_gene: .
CDR3nt: TGTGCCAGCAGTTACCTGAGAAGTAATCAGCCCCAGCATTTT
CDR3aa: CASSYLRSNQPQHF

abundance: .
v_gene: TRBV5-1
j_gene: TRBJ2-5
d_gene: TRBD2
CDR3nt: TGCGCCAGCAGCGGGGCCGGGGGGGGCGTGGAGACCCAGTACTTC
CDR3aa: CASSGAGGGVETQYF

abundance: .
v_gene: TRBV5-8
j_gene: TRBJ2-7
d_gene: .
CDR3nt: TGTGCCAGCAGCTTGGATAGGGCCGGCAAAGGGGACGAGCAGTACTTC
CDR3aa: CASSLDRAGKGDEQYF

abundance: .
v_gene: TRBV9
j_gene: TRBJ2-1
d_gene: .
CDR3nt: TGTGCCAGCAGCGTAGATTCCCCCGATGAGCAGTTCTTC
CDR3aa: CASSVDSPDEQFF

abundance: .
v_gene: TRBV24-1
j_gene: TRBJ2-3
d_gene: .
CDR3nt: TGTGCCACCAGTCAGGGAGGAGATACGCAGTATTTT
CDR3aa: CATSQGGDTQYF

abundance: .
v_gene: TRBV7-9
j_gene: TRBJ2-5
d_gene: TRBD2
CDR3nt: TGTGCCAGCAGGACACTAGCGAGAGAGACCCAGTACTTC
CDR3aa: CASRTLARETQYF

abundance: .
v_gene: TRBV15
j_gene: TRBJ1-1
d_gene: .
CDR3nt: TGTGCCACCAGCAGAGTGGCCGGTTCCCCTGAAGCTTTCTTT
CDR3aa: CATSRVAGSPEAFF

abundance: .
v_gene: TRBV7-8
j_gene: TRBJ1-5
d_gene: .
CDR3nt: TGTGCCAGCAGCTTATGGTTCAATCAGCCCCAGCATTTT
CDR3aa: CASSLWFNQPQHF

abundance: few
v_gene: TRBV4-1
j_gene: TRBJ1-2
d_gene: .
CDR3nt: TGCGCCAGCAGCCAAGAGATGGTGGGCTATGGCTACACCTTC
CDR3aa: CASSQEMVGYGYTF

abundance: .
v_gene: TRBV4-1
j_gene: TRBJ2-1
d_gene: TRBD1
CDR3nt: TGCGCCAGCAGCCAAGATACAGGGGATCCCTTCAATGAGCAGTTCTTC
CDR3aa: CASSQDTGDPFNEQFF

abundance: .
v_gene: TRBV19
j_gene: TRBJ2-1
d_gene: TRBD1
CDR3nt: TGTGCCAGTAAGGATCGGACAGGGATGGTGGGCTCCTACAATGAGCAGTTCTTC
CDR3aa: CASKDRTGMVGSYNEQFF

abundance: .
v_gene: TRBV27
j_gene: TRBJ1-2
d_gene: .
CDR3nt: TGTGCCAGCAGTTTTGGCCTTTTGTATGGCTACACCTTC
CDR3aa: CASSFGLLYGYTF

abundance: .
v_gene: TRBV27
j_gene: TRBJ1-3
d_gene: .
CDR3nt: TGTGCCAGCAGTTCGGGGGCTGGAAACACCATATATTTT
CDR3aa: CASSSGAGNTIYF

abundance: .
v_gene: TRBV6-5
j_gene: TRBJ1-2
d_gene: .
CDR3nt: TGTGCCAGCAGTCCCCTCTCCGCAGGGAGGTATGGCTACACCTTC
CDR3aa: CASSPLSAGRYGYTF

abundance: few
v_gene: TRBV6-4
j_gene: TRBJ2-6
d_gene: TRBD2
CDR3nt: TGTGCCAGCAGTGACTCGGCGGGGGGGCCTGGGGCCAACGTCCTGACTTTC
CDR3aa: CASSDSAGGPGANVLTF

abundance: .
v_gene: TRBV11-2
j_gene: TRBJ2-7
d_gene: .
CDR3nt: TGTGCCAGCAGCTTAGCAGGGGCCTACGAGCAGTACTTC
CDR3aa: CASSLAGAYEQYF

abundance: .
v_gene: TRBV9
j_gene: TRBJ2-2
d_gene: .
CDR3nt: TGTGCCAGCAGTGAGGCCAGGAGTCTCCCGAACACCGGGGAGCTGTTTTTT
CDR3aa: CASSEARSLPNTGELFF